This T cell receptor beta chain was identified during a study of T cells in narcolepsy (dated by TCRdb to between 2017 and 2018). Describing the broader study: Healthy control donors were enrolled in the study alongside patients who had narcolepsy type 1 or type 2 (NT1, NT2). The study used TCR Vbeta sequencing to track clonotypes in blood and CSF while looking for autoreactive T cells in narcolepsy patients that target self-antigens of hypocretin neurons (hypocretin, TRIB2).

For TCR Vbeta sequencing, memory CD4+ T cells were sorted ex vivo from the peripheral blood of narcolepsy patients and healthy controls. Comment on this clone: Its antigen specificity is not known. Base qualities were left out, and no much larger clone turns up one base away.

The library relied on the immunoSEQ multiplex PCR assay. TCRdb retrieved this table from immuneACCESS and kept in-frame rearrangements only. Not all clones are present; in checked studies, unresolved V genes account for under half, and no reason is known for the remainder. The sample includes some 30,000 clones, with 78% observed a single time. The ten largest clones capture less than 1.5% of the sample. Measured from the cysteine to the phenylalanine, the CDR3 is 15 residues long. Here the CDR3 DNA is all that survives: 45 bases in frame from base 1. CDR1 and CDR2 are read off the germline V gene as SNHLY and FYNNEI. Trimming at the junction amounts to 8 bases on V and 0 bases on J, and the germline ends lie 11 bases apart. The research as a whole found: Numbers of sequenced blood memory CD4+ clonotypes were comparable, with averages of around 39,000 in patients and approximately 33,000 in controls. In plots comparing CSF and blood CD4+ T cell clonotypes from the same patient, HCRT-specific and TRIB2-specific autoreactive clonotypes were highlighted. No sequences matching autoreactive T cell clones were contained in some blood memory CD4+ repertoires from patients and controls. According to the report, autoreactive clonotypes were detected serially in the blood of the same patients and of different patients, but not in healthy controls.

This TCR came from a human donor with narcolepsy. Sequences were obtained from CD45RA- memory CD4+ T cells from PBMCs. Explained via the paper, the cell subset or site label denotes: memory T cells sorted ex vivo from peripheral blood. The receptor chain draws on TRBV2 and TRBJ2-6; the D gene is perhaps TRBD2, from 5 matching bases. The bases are TGTGCCAGCTCCGGGGTACACTCTGGGGCCAACGTCCTGACTTTC. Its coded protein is CASSGVHSGANVLTF.